These 5 T cell receptor beta chains came from one sample sequenced in a study of blood T cell repertoires in COVID-19. Assay used: immunoSEQ multiplex PCR; TCRdb lists only in-frame clones, some missing. Here the sample spans about 53,000 clones, approximately 80% being singletons. Sequencing was carried out using peripheral blood. Receptor source: a woman aged 80 or over with COVID-19, enrolled during active disease.

The chain uses TRBV25-1 and TRBJ2-3, with 7 nucleotides matching TRBD1. This CDR3 is built from 14 residues. The V segment lost 4 bases and the J segment 2 bases; nucleotides outside the gene matches: 3. In germline, CDR1 is MGHDK, CDR2 SYGVNS. The CDR3 loop is CASSARGTTDTQYF. The CDR3 DNA sequence: TGTGCCAGCAGTGCCAGGGGGACCACAGATACGCAGTATTTT.

This chain links TRBV19 with TRBJ2-1; perhaps TRBD1 as D (6 bases). The germline V gene has CDR1 LNHDA and CDR2 SQIVND (reference sequence). The V end was cut by 1 base, the J end by 1 base, with 17 bases between. CDR3 length: 18 amino acids. The CDR3 bases are TGTGCCAGTAGTATAGGTGGGGGCGGAGCGGTGTCCTACAATGAGCAGTTCTTC. Amino acids: CASSIGGGGAVSYNEQFF.

This clone occurred once. The chain combines TRBV28 with TRBJ2-7, with D perhaps TRBD2 (6 bases). This CDR3 spans 15 amino acids. V shed 3 bases and J shed 2 bases, with 14 bases lying between them. Germline V lookup: CDR1 MDHEN, CDR2 SYDVKM. CDR3 DNA: TGTGCCAGCAGTTTCCTAGGCGGGATCGCCTACGAGCAGTACTTC. Translation gives CASSFLGGIAYEQYF.

The V call is TRBV5-6, the J call TRBJ2-7, with 7 bases aligning to TRBD1. V lost 6 bases, J lost 1 base, and 7 bases stayed unmatched. The CDR3 consists of 14 residues. Germline V gene lookup returns CDR1 SGHDT and CDR2 YYEEEE. CDR3 protein: CASNGRDRSYEQYF. DNA for the CDR3: TGTGCCAGCAACGGCCGGGACAGATCCTACGAGCAGTACTTC.

V and J are TRBV7-9 and TRBJ2-5; unclear D gene. Germline loops: CDR1 SEHNR, CDR2 FQNEAQ (reference sequence). The V end was cut by 7 bases, the J end by 1 base, with 13 bases between. CDR3 length equals 14 residues. The CDR3: CASTRDTIQETQYF. The DNA for the CDR3 is TGTGCCAGCACCCGAGACACGATCCAAGAGACCCAGTACTTC.